This TCR beta chain originates from a study of blood T cell repertoires in COVID-19. A few counts support this clone. Under the authors' procedure: It was from reference gene primer amplification that nucleated cell counts were estimated. Profiling relied on immunoSEQ multiplex PCR, and the TCRdb table lists in-frame clones only, not all of them. V and J calls and clone size are copied from that table; D and trimming were computed from the DNA. The repertoire holds tens of thousands of clones, 60% to 85% seen once, with roughly 50% in the top ten. The CDR3 consists of 17 residues. Germline V gives CDR1 LGHNA, CDR2 YSLEER. The V and J ends lost 0 bases and 3 bases, in that order; junction bases with no gene match: 6.

The receptor comes from a human donor in a cohort sampled during active COVID-19. The sequenced sample was peripheral blood. The chain couples TRBV4-3 to TRBJ1-5, with 9 bases fitting TRBD1. The CDR3 sequence: CASSQDRRTGDNQPQHF. CDR3 nucleotides: TGCGCCAGCAGCCAAGATCGGCGGACAGGGGACAATCAGCCCCAGCATTTT.